This T cell receptor (beta chain) was captured by sequencing in a study of tumor-infiltrating lymphocytes in primary liver carcinoma. Concerning this clonotype: An end of the junction does not agree with germline; a read error may underlie this.

TCR beta cDNA was prepared out of roughly 520 ng total RNA by means of a constant-region primer. Three nested multiplex PCR rounds, a slightly modified ARM-PCR, produced the libraries for TCR beta. Two initial PCR rounds of approximately 10 cycles each paired TRBV1-TRBV30 forward primers with a C-beta reverse primer. TCRdb reprocessed the multiplex PCR reads via MiXCR and lists one record per CDR3 protein. The table includes about 84,000 distinct CDR3 sequences, approximately 70% detected once. Germline lookup yields CDR1 SGHAT and CDR2 FQNNGV. CDR3 length: 16 amino acids. Unsorted bulk tissue of roughly 18-32 mg yielded co-extracted RNA and DNA.

The sample was liver tumor tissue from sampling region 1. As for subset: tumor region T1, superior pole. The clonotype was recovered from a man in his forties or fifties with primary liver carcinoma and hepatitis B virus infection. The rearrangement joins TRBV11-2 to TRBJ2-4, with 9 positions matching TRBD2. Here the CDR3 reads CASSLGSGLAKNIQYF. The CDR3 region has the DNA TGTGCCAGCAGCTTAGGTTCGGGACTAGCCAAAAATATTCAGTACTTC.